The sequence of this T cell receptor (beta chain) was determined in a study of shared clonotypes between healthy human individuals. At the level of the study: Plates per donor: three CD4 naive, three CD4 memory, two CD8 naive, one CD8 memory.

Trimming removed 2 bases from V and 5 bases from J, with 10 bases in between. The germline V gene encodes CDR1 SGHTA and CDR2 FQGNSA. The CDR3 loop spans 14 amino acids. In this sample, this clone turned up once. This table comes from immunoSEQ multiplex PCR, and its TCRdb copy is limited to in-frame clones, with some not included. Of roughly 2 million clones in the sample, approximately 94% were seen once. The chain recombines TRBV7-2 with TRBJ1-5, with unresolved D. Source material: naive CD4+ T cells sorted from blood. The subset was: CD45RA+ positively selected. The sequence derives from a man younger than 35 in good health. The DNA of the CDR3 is TGTGCCAGCAGCTTACGACATGGGGATCAGCCCCAGCATTTT. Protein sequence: CASSLRHGDQPQHF.